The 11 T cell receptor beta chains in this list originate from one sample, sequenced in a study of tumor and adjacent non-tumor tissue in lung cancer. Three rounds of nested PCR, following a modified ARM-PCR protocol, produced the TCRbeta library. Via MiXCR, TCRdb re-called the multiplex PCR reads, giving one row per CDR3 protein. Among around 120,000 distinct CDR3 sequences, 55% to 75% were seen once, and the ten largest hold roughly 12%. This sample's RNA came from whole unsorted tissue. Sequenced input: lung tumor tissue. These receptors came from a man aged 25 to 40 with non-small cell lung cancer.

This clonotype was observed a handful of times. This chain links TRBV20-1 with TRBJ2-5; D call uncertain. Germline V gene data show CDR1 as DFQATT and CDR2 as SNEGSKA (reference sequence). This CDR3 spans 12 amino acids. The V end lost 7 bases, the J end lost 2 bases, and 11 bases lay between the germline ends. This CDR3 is CSDWWIQETQYF. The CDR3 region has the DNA TGCAGTGATTGGTGGATACAAGAGACCCAGTACTTC.

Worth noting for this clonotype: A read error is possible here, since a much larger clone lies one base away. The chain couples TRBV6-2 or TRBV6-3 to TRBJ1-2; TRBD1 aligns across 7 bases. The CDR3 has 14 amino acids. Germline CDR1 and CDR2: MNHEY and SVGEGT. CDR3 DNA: TGTGACAGCAGATACGAGACAGGGAGTTATGGCTACACCTTC. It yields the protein CDSRYETGSYGYTF.

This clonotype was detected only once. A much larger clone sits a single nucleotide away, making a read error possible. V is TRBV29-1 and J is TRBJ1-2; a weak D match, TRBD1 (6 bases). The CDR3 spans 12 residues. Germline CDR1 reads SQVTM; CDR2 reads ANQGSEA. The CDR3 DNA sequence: TGCTGCGTTGTTAGGCAGGGGTATGGCTACACCTTC. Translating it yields CCVVRQGYGYTF.

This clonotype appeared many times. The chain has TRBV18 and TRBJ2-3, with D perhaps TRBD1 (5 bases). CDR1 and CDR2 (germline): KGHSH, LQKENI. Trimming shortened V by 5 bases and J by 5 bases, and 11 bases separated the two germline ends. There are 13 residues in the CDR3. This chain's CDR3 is CASSYSTEDTQYF. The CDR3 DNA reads TGTGCCAGCTCATATTCGACAGAAGATACGCAGTATTTT.

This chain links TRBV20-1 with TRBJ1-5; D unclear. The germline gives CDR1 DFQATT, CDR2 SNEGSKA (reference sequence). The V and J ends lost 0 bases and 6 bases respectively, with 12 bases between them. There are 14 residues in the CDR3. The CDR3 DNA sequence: TGCAGTGCTAGAGATGACGGCGGGCCTCAGCCCCAGCATTTT. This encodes CSARDDGGPQPQHF.

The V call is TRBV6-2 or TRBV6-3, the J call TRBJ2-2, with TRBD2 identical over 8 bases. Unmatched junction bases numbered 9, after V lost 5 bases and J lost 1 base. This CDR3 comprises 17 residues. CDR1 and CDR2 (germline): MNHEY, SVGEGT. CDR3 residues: CASSDGGVVVNTGELFF. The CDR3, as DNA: TGTGCCAGCAGTGACGGGGGGGTAGTGGTGAACACCGGGGAGCTGTTTTTT.

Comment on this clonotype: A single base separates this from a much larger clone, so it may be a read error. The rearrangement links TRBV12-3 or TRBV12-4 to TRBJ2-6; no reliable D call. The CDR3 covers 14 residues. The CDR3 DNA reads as TGTGCCAGCGGGTTGAGGTCTGGGACCAACGTCCTGACTTTC. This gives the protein CASGLRSGTNVLTF.

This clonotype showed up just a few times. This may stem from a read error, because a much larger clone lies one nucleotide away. In DNA form, the CDR3 reads TGTGCCAGCAGCCAAGAACAGACGGGTGAAGCTATCTTT. Amino acid sequence: CASSQEQTGEAIF. This sequence joins TRBV4-2 and TRBJ1-1; unclear D gene. The CDR3 loop spans 13 amino acids. Germline V lookup: CDR1 LGHNA, CDR2 YNFKEQ.

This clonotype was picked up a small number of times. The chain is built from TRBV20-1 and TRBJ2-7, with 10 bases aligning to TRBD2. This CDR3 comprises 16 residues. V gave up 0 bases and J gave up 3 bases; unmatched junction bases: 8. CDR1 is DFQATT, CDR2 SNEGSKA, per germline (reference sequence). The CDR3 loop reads CSARDGASGGVYEQYF. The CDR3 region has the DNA TGCAGTGCTAGAGACGGGGCTAGCGGGGGAGTCTACGAGCAGTACTTC.

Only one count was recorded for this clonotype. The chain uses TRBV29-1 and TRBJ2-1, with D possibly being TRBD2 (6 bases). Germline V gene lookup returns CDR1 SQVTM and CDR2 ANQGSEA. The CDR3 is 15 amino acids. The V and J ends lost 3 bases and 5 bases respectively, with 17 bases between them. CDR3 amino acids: CSVDRTNGRNNEQFF. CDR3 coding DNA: TGCAGCGTTGATAGGACTAACGGGAGAAACAATGAGCAGTTCTTC.

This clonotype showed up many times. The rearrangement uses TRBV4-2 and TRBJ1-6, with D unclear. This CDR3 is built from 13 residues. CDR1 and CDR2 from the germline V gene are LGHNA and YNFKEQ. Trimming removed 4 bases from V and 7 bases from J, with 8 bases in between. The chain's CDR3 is CASSRVGNSPLHF. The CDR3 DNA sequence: TGTGCCAGCAGCCGTGTGGGGAATTCACCCCTCCACTTT.